The 10 T cell receptor beta chains below all came from one sample that was sequenced in a study of blood T cells in healthy people across ages. The authors ran a second PCR of about 7 to 11 cycles using a sample-barcoded 5' primer and a J-beta primer mix. From the 5' RACE reads, TCRdb called clonotypes with MiXCR, one entry per CDR3 protein. The sample lists some 900,000 distinct CDR3 sequences, under 50% seen once, with 13% in the top ten. The sample consisted of blood. The receptors originated from a man aged 25-45 years in good health.

This clonotype was seen a handful of times. The chain uses TRBV3-1 and TRBJ2-1, with 10 bases that match TRBD1. V gave up 3 bases and J gave up 7 bases; unmatched junction bases: 6. The germline CDR1 and CDR2 sequences are LGHDT and YNNKEL (reference sequence). CDR3 size: 15 residues. The CDR3 sequence is CASSQGQGFLNEQFF. The CDR3 coding sequence is TGTGCCAGCAGCCAGGGACAGGGGTTTCTGAATGAGCAGTTCTTC.

This clonotype was seen more than once but under ten times. This chain joins TRBV6-5 and TRBJ2-3; D unresolved. CDR1 MNHEY and CDR2 SVGAGI come from the germline V gene. The V end lost 8 bases, the J end lost 4 bases, and 16 bases lay between the germline ends. The CDR3 covers 14 residues. The CDR3 coding sequence is TGTGCCAGCGGTCCCGGATTGCTGGCAGATACGCAGTATTTT. Translation: CASGPGLLADTQYF.

The rearrangement joins TRBV6-2 or TRBV6-3 to TRBJ2-7, with D perhaps TRBD2 (5 bases). V was clipped by 2 bases and J by 3 bases, with 14 bases between them. The CDR3 extends over 15 amino acids. Germline CDR1 and CDR2: MNHEY and SVGEGT. CDR3 DNA: TGTGCCAGCAGTTACCCCCGGGATAACTACTACGAGCAGTACTTC. This translates into CASSYPRDNYYEQYF.

This clonotype came up a few times. CDR3 sequence: CASSYKGWGYTF. In DNA, the CDR3 is TGTGCCAGCAGTTACAAGGGTTGGGGCTACACCTTC. The chain is built from TRBV6-5 and TRBJ1-2; the D is unclear. The germline V gene encodes CDR1 MNHEY and CDR2 SVGAGI. The CDR3 extends over 12 amino acids. Trimming took 2 bases from V and 8 from J, leaving 9 bases between them.

The chain is built from TRBV11-3 and TRBJ1-6; D gene ambiguous. Germline V CDR1 and CDR2: SGHNT, YENEEA. V lost 3 bases and J 0 bases, leaving 6 bases between the germline ends. The CDR3 spans 15 residues. CDR3 amino acids: CASSFTSSYNSPLHF. CDR3 coding DNA: TGTGCCAGCAGCTTCACGAGCTCCTATAATTCACCCCTCCACTTT.

The chain employs TRBV20-1 and TRBJ2-3; possible D gene TRBD2, 5 bases. Trimming shortened V by 6 bases and J by 2 bases, and 15 bases separated the two germline ends. The CDR3 loop spans 14 amino acids. Germline CDR1 is DFQATT and CDR2 is SNEGSKA (reference sequence). The CDR3 nucleotides read TGCAGTGCCCCGCCCCCGACTAACACAGATACGCAGTATTTT. This codes for CSAPPPTNTDTQYF.

The V and J genes are TRBV20-1 and TRBJ2-7; 13 bases line up with TRBD2. The CDR3 totals 13 residues. After removal of 8 bases from V and 4 bases from J, the junction contained 5 bases not matched to a gene. From germline, CDR1 is DFQATT and CDR2 SNEGSKA (reference sequence). DNA of the CDR3: TGCAGTACCCCGGGACTAGCGGGGTACGAGCAGTACTTC. Amino acids: CSTPGLAGYEQYF.

This clonotype has at least ten counts. The V and J genes are TRBV2 and TRBJ2-1; D is unclear. The CDR3 is 14 residues long. V lost 6 bases and J lost 1, with 10 bases in between. CDR1 is SNHLY, CDR2 FYNNEI, per germline. The CDR3 bases are TGTGCCAGCAGCCCCGAGGTTTCCTACAATGAGCAGTTCTTC. Translation gives CASSPEVSYNEQFF. Based on the CDR3 plus reference TRBV2 and TRBJ2-1, the full variable domain is EPEVTQTPSHQVTQMGQEVILRCVPISNHLYFYWYRQILGQKVEFLVSFYNNEISEKSEIFDDQFSVERPDGSNFTLKIRSTKLEDSAMYFCASSPEVSYNEQFFGPGTRLTVL.

The genes are TRBV7-2 and TRBJ2-7; D is perhaps TRBD2 (6 bases). The J call may not be correct, given that the DNA end is closer to TRBJ2-5. This CDR3 has 16 residues. Germline V lookup: CDR1 SGHTA, CDR2 FQGNSA. CDR3 protein: CASSPLNLVAGRTQYF. The CDR3 DNA reads TGTGCCAGCAGCCCACTCAATTTAGTGGCGGGGAGGACCCAGTACTTC.

The CDR3 is CSARDSGWGETQYF. The CDR3 region has the DNA TGCAGTGCTAGAGATTCCGGATGGGGAGAGACCCAGTACTTC. The gene calls are TRBV20-1 and TRBJ2-5; D gene ambiguous. Germline assignment: CDR1 DFQATT and CDR2 SNEGSKA (reference sequence). V lost 0 bases to trimming and J lost 4 bases, with 12 bases between them. The CDR3 extends over 14 amino acids.